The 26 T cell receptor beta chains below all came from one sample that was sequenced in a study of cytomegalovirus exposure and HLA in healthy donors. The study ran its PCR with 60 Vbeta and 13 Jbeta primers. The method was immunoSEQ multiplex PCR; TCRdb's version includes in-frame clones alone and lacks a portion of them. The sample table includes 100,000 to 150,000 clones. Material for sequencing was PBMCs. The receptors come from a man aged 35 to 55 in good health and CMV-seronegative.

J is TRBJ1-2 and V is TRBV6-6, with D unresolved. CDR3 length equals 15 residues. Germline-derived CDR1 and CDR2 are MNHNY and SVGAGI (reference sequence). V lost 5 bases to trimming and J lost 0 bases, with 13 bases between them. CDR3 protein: CASSPTGGPNYGYTF. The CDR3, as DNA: TGTGCCAGCAGTCCCACGGGAGGGCCTAACTATGGCTACACCTTC.

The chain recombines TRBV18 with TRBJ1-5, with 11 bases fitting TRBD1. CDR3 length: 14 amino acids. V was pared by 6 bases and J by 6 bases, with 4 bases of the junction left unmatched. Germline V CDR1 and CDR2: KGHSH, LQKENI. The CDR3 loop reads CASSRGTGGQPQHF. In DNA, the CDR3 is TGTGCCAGCTCCCGGGGGACAGGGGGTCAGCCCCAGCATTTT.

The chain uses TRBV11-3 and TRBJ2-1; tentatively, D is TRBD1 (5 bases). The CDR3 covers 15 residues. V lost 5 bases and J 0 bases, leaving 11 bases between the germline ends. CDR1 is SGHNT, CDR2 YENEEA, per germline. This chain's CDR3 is CASSLGLNSYNEQFF. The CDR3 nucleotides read TGTGCCAGCAGCCTGGGGCTAAACTCCTACAATGAGCAGTTCTTC.

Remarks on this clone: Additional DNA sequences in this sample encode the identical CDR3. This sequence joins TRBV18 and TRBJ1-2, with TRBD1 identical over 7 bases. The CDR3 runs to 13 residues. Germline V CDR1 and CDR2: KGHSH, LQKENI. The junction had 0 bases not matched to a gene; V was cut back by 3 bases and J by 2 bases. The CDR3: CASSPDRNYGYTF. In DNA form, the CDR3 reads TGTGCCAGCTCACCGGACAGGAACTATGGCTACACCTTC.

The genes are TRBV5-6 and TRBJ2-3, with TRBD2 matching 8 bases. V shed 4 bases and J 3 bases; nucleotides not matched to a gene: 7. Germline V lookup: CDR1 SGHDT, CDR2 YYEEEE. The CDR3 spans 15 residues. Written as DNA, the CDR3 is TGTGCCAGCAGCCCGGGACTAGGGCTGACAGATACGCAGTATTTT. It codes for CASSPGLGLTDTQYF. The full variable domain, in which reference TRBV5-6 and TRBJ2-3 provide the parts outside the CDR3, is DAGVTQSPTHLIKTRGQQVTLRCSPKSGHDTVSWYQQALGQGPQFIFQYYEEEERQRGNFPDRFSGHQFPNYSSELNVNALLLGDSALYLCASSPGLGLTDTQYFGPGTRLTVL.

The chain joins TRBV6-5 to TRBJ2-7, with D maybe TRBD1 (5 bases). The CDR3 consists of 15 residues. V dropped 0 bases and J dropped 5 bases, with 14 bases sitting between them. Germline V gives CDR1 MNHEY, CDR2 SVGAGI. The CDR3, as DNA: TGTGCCAGCAGTTACTCTGGACATGAATACGACGAGCAGTACTTC. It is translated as CASSYSGHEYDEQYF.

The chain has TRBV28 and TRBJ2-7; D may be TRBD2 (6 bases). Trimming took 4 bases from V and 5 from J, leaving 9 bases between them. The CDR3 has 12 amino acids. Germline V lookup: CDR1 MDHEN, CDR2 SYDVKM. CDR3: CASSSDYHEQYF. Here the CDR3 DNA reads TGTGCCAGCAGTTCGGACTACCACGAGCAGTACTTC. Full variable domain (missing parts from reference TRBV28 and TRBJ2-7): DVKVTQSSRYLVKRTGEKVFLECVQDMDHENMFWYRQDPGLGLRLIYFSYDVKMKEKGDIPEGYSVSREKKERFSLILESASTNQTSMYLCASSSDYHEQYFGPGTRLTVT.

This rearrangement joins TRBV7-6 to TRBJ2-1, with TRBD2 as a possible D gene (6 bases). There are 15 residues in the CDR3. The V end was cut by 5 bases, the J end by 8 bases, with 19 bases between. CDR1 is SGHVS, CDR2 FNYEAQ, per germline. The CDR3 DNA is TGTGCCAGCAGCCACCCGGGACTCCCAGGCGATGAGCAGTTCTTC. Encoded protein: CASSHPGLPGDEQFF.

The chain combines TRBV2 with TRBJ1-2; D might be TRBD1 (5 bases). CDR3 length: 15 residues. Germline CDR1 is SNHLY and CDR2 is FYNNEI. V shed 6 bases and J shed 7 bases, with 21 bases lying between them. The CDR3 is CASRAIAGLGGGYTF. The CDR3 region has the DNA TGTGCCAGCAGAGCTATAGCGGGCCTCGGGGGTGGCTACACCTTC.

This CDR3 is CASSGDRGFSGANVLTF. In DNA, the CDR3 is TGTGCCAGCAGCGGGGACAGGGGGTTCTCTGGGGCCAACGTCCTGACTTTC. The rearrangement links TRBV2 to TRBJ2-6, with TRBD1 matching over 11 bases. The CDR3 has 17 residues. Germline V gives CDR1 SNHLY, CDR2 FYNNEI. The V gene end was trimmed by 6 bases and the J gene end by 0 bases; junction bases not matched to a gene: 4.

The CDR3 DNA reads as TGCAGCGTTGAGGGAGCGGGGGGGAACACCGGGGAGCTGTTTTTT. Encoded protein: CSVEGAGGNTGELFF. The chain joins TRBV29-1 to TRBJ2-2, with 9 bases matching TRBD2. J was trimmed by 1 base and V by 3 bases; bases with no gene match: 3. The length of the CDR3 is 15 residues. Germline V gene data show CDR1 as SQVTM and CDR2 as ANQGSEA.

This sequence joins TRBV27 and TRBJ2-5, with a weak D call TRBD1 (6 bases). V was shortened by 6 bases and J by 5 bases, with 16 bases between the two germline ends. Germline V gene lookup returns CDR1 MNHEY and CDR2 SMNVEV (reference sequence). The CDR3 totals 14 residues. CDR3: CASRGQILLETQYF. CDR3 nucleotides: TGTGCCAGCAGGGGACAAATCCTCCTGGAGACCCAGTACTTC.

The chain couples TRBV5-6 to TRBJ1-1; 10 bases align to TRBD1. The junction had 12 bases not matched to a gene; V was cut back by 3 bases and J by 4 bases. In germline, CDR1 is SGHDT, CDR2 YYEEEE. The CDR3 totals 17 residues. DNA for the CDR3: TGTGCCAGCAGCTCCAAACCGGGACAGGGGCCGGGCACTGAAGCTTTCTTT. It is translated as CASSSKPGQGPGTEAFF.

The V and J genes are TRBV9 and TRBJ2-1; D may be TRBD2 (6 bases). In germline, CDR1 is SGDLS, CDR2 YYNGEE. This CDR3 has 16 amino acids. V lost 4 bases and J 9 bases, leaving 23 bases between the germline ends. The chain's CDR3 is CASSPRISGGHLEQFF. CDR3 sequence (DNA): TGTGCCAGCAGCCCTAGGATTAGCGGAGGCCACCTTGAGCAGTTCTTC.

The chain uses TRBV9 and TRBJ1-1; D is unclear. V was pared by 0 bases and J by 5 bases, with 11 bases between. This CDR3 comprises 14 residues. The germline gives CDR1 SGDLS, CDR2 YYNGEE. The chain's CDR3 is CASSVGPGGTEAFF. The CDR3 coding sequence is TGTGCCAGCAGCGTAGGGCCGGGAGGGACTGAAGCTTTCTTT.

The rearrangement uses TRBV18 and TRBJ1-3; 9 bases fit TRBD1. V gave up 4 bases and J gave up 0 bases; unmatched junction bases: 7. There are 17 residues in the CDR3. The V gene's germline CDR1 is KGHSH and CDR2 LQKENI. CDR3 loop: CASSRGQGPSSGNTIYF. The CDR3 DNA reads TGTGCCAGCTCACGAGGACAGGGGCCCAGCTCTGGAAACACCATATATTTT.

The CDR3 DNA sequence: TGTGCCAGCAACGGCAGGTCCTACGAGCAGTACTTC. Translated: CASNGRSYEQYF. This chain links TRBV28 with TRBJ2-7; D not certain. This CDR3 region has 12 residues. Germline values: CDR1 MDHEN, CDR2 SYDVKM. The V gene lost 7 bases and the J gene lost 1 base, with 8 bases spanning the gap. Based on the CDR3 plus reference TRBV28 and TRBJ2-7, the full variable domain is DVKVTQSSRYLVKRTGEKVFLECVQDMDHENMFWYRQDPGLGLRLIYFSYDVKMKEKGDIPEGYSVSREKKERFSLILESASTNQTSMYLCASNGRSYEQYFGPGTRLTVT.

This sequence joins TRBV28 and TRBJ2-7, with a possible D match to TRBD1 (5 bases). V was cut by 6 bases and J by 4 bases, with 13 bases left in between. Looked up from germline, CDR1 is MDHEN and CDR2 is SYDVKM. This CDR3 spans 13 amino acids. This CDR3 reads CASRSMGLYEQYF. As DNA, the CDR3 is TGTGCCAGCAGGTCCATGGGGCTTTACGAGCAGTACTTC.

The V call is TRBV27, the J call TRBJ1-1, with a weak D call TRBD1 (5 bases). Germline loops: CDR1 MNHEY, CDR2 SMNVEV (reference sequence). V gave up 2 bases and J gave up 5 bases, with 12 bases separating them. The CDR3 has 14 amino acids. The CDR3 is CASSLLAGRTEAFF. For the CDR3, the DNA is TGTGCCAGCAGTTTACTGGCAGGGAGGACTGAAGCTTTCTTT.

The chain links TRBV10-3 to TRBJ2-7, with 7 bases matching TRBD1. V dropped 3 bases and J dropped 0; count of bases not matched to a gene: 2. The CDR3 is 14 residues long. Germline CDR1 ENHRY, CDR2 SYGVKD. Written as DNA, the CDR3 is TGTGCCATCAGTGAAGGGGGCGCCTCCTACGAGCAGTACTTC. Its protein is CAISEGGASYEQYF.

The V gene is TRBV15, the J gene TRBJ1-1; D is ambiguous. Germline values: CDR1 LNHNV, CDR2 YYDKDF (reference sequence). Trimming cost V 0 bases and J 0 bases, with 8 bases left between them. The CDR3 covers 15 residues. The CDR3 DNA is TGTGCCACCAGCAGAGATCTTACAGTGAACACTGAAGCTTTCTTT. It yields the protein CATSRDLTVNTEAFF.

The CDR3 DNA is TGTGCCAGCAGCTCAACTCGGGGGTCCTATGGCTACACCTTC. Translation gives CASSSTRGSYGYTF. The genes are TRBV5-6 and TRBJ1-2; weak D call: TRBD1 (5 bases). V shed 3 bases and J shed 4 bases, with 13 bases lying between them. This CDR3 spans 14 amino acids. The germline V gene encodes CDR1 SGHDT and CDR2 YYEEEE.

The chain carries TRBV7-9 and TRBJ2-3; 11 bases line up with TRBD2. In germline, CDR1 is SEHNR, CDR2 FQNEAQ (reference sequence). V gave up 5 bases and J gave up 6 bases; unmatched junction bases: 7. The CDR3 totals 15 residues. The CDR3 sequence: CASSLVASGRDTQYF. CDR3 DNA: TGTGCCAGCAGCCTGGTGGCTAGCGGGAGGGATACGCAGTATTTT.

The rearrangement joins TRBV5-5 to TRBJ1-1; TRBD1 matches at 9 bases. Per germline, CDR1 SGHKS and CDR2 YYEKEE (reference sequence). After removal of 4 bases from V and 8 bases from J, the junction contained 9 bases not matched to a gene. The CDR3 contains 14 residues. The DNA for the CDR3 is TGTGCCAGCAGCCCTGGGACAGGGCCTTCGGAAGCTTTCTTT. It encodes CASSPGTGPSEAFF.

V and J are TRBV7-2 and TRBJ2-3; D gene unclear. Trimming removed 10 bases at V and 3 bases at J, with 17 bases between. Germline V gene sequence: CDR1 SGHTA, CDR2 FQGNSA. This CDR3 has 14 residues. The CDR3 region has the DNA TGTGCCACTAATAGCCTCACGGCAACAGATACGCAGTATTTT. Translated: CATNSLTATDTQYF.

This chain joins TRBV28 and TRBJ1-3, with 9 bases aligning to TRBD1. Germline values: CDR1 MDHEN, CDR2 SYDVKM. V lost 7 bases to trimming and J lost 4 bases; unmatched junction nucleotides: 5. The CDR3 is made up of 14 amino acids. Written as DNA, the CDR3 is TGTGCCAGCACTGGGACAGGGACAGGAAACACCATATATTTT. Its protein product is CASTGTGTGNTIYF. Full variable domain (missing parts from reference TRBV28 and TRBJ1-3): DVKVTQSSRYLVKRTGEKVFLECVQDMDHENMFWYRQDPGLGLRLIYFSYDVKMKEKGDIPEGYSVSREKKERFSLILESASTNQTSMYLCASTGTGTGNTIYFGEGSWLTVV.